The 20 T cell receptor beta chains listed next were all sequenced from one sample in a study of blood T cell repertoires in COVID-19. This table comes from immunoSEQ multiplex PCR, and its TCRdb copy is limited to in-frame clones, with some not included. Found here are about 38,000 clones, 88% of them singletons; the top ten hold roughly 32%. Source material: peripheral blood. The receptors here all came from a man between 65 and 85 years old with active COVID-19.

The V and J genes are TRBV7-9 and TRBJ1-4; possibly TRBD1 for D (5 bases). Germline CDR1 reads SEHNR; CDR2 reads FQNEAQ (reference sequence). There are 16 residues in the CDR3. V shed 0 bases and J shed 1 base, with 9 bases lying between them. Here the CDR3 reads CASSLAWGGTNEKLFF. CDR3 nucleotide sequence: TGTGCCAGCAGCTTAGCCTGGGGGGGAACTAATGAAAAACTGTTTTTT.

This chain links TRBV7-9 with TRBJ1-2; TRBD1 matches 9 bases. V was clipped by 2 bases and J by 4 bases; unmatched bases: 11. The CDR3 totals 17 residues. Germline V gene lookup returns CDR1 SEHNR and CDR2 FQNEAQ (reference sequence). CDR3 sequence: CASSLTGQGLPSYGYTF. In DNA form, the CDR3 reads TGTGCCAGCAGCTTAACGGGACAGGGCTTACCTAGCTATGGCTACACCTTC.

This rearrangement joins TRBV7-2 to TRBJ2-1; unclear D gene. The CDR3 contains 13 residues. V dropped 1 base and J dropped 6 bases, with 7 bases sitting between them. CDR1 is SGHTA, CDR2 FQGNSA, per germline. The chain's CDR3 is CASSLVGRNEQFF. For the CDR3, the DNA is TGTGCCAGCAGCTTAGTTGGGCGCAATGAGCAGTTCTTC. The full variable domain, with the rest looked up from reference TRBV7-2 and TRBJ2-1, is GAGVSQSPSNKVTEKGKDVELRCDPISGHTALYWYRQSLGQGLEFLIYFQGNSAPDKSGLPSDRFSAERTGGSVSTLTIQRTQQEDSAVYLCASSLVGRNEQFFGPGTRLTVL.

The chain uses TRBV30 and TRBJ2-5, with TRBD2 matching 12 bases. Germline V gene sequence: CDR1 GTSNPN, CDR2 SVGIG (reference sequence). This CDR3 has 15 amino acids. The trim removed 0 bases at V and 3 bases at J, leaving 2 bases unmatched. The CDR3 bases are TGTGCCTGGAGTGTACCTAGCGGGGGGGAAGAGACCCAGTACTTC. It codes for CAWSVPSGGEETQYF.

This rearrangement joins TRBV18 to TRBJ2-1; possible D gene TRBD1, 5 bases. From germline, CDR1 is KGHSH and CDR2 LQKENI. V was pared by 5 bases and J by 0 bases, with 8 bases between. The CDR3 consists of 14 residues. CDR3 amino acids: CASSYRGSYNEQFF. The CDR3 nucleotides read TGTGCCAGCTCATATAGGGGCTCCTACAATGAGCAGTTCTTC.

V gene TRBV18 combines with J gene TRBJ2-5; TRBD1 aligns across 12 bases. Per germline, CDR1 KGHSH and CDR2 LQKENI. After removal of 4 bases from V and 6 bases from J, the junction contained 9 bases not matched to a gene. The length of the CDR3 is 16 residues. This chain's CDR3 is CASSLGLGQGAKTQYF. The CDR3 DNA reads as TGTGCCAGCTCACTGGGGCTGGGACAGGGGGCGAAGACCCAGTACTTC.

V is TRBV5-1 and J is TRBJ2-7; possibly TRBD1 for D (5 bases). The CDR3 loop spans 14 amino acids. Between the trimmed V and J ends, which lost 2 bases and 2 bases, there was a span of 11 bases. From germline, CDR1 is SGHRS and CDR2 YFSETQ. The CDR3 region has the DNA TGCGCCAGCAGCTTTCCAGGGTTTCCCTACGAGCAGTACTTC. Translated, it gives CASSFPGFPYEQYF.

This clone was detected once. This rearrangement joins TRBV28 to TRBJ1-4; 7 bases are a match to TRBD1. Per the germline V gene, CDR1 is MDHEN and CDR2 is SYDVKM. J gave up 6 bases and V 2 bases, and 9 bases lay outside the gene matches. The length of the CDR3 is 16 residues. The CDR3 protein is CASSLNPTGSYEKLFF. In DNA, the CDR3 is TGTGCCAGCAGTTTAAACCCGACAGGGAGTTATGAAAAACTGTTTTTT.

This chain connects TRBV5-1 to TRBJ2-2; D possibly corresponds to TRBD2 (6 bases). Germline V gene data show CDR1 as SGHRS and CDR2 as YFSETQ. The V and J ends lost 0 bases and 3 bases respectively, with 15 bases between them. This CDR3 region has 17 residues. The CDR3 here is CASSLGPLGLYTGELFF. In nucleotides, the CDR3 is TGCGCCAGCAGCTTGGGCCCCCTGGGACTCTACACCGGGGAGCTGTTTTTT.

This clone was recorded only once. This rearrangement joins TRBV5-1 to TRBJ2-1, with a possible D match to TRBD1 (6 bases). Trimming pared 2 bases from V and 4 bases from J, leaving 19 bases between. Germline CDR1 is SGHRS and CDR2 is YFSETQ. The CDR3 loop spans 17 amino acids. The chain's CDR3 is CASSFLYRETGYNEQFF. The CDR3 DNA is TGCGCCAGCAGCTTCCTCTACAGGGAAACCGGGTACAATGAGCAGTTCTTC.

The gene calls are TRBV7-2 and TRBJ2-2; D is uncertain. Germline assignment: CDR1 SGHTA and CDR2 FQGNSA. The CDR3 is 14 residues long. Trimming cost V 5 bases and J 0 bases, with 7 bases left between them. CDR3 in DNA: TGTGCCAGCAGCGTAACATCGAACACCGGGGAGCTGTTTTTT. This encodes CASSVTSNTGELFF.

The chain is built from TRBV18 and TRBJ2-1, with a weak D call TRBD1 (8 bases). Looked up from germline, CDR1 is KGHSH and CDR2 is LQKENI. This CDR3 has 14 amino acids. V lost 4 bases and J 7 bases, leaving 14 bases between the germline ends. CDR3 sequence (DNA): TGTGCCAGCTCACAAGACAGGGGAGGGAATGAGCAGTTCTTC. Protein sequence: CASSQDRGGNEQFF.

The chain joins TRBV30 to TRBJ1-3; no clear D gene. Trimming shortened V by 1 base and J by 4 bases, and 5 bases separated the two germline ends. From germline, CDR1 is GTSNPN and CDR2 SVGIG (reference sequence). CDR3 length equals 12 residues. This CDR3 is CAWSAQGNTIYF. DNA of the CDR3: TGTGCCTGGAGTGCCCAGGGAAACACCATATATTTT. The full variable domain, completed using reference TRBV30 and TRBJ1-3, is SQTIHQWPATLVQPVGSPLSLECTVEGTSNPNLYWYRQAAGRGLQLLFYSVGIGQISSEVPQNLSASRPQDRQFILSSKKLLLSDSGFYLCAWSAQGNTIYFGEGSWLTVV.

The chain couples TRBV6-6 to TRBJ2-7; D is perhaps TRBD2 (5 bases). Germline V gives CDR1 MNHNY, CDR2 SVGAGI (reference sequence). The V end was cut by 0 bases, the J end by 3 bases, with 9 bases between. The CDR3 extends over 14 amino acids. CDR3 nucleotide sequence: TGTGCCAGCAGTTACTCGAGTCGGGGCTACGAGCAGTACTTC. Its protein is CASSYSSRGYEQYF.

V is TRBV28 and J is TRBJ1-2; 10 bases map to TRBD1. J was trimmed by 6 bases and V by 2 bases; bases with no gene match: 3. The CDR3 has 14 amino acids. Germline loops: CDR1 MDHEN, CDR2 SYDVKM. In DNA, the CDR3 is TGTGCCAGCAGTTTAGTGGGACAGGGGAATGGCTACACCTTC. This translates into CASSLVGQGNGYTF.

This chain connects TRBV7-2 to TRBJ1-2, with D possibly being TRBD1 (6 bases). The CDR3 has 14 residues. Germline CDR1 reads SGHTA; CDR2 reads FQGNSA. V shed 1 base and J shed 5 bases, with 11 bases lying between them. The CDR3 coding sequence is TGTGCCAGCAGCTTAGGTTTAGGGGGATATGGCTACACCTTC. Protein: CASSLGLGGYGYTF.

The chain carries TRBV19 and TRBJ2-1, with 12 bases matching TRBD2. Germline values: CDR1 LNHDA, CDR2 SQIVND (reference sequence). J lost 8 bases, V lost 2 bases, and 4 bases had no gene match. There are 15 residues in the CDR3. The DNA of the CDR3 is TGTGCCAGTAGTATACTAGCGGGAGGGCGGCATGAGCAGTTCTTC. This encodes CASSILAGGRHEQFF.

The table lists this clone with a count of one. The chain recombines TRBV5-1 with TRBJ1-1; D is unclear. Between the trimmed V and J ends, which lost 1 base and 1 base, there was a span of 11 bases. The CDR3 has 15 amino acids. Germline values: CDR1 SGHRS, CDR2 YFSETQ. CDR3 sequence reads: CASSLPEGWNTEAFF. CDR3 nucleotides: TGCGCCAGCAGCTTGCCCGAGGGTTGGAACACTGAAGCTTTCTTT.

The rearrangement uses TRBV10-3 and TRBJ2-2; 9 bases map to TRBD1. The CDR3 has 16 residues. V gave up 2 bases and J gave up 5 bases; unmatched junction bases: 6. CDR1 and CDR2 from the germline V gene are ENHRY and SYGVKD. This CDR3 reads CAISETQGAQTGELFF. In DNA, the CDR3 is TGTGCCATCAGTGAGACACAGGGGGCGCAAACCGGGGAGCTGTTTTTT.

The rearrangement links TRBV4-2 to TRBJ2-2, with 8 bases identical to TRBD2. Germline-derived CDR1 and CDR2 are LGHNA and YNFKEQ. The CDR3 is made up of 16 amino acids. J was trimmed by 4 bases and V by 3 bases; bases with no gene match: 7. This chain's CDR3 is CASSQGGLAGTGELFF. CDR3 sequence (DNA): TGTGCCAGCAGCCAGGGTGGACTAGCTGGCACCGGGGAGCTGTTTTTT.